A single T cell receptor beta chain is shown here with its context. The target antigen is unknown. This record belongs to a study of T cell responses to AZD1222 COVID-19 vaccine. The study, taken as a whole, reports: A rise in Spike-specific TCR breadth and depth followed two AZD1222 doses. Donor demographics were predominantly white British with a female majority; clonal diversity may be underestimated.

The V gene end was trimmed by 6 bases and the J gene end by 3 bases; junction bases not matched to a gene: 11. This CDR3 comprises 15 residues. Germline V gene lookup returns CDR1 MNHEY and CDR2 SVGAGI. Assay used: immunoSEQ multiplex PCR; TCRdb lists only in-frame clones, some missing. This sample has tens of thousands of clones, with around nine tenths found just once. Specimen: peripheral blood, collected on day 0 of MenACWY control vaccination. The TCR was taken from an adult in good health. The V and J genes are TRBV6-5 and TRBJ2-7, with 7 positions matching TRBD1. The CDR3 DNA reads as TGTGCCAGCAGACCTCCACAGGGGATAATCTACGAGCAGTACTTC. It yields the protein CASRPPQGIIYEQYF.